A single sample gave rise to the 19 T cell receptor beta chains below, sequenced in a study of metastatic and nonmetastatic thyroid tumors. Ahead of thyroid surgery, no patient had received treatment of any kind. TCRdb reanalyzed the PCR reads via MiXCR. The table records tens of thousands of clones, 20% to 30% of them present only once. Sequencing input: tumor tissue. The receptors derive from a male donor with papillary thyroid cancer or a benign thyroid nodule (not recorded which). Some clones in this sample may be carry-over from other donors' samples.

This clone was detected ten times or more. The chain recombines TRBV6-1 with TRBJ2-2, with D maybe TRBD2 (5 bases). The CDR3 consists of 13 residues. CDR1 MNHNS and CDR2 SASEGT come from the germline V gene. V was shortened by 4 bases and J by 5 bases, with 8 bases between the two germline ends. DNA of the CDR3: TGTGCCAGCAGTGTACTAGGGACCGGGGAGCTGTTTTTT. Translated: CASSVLGTGELFF.

Note on this clone: This may arise from a read error, as a much more abundant clone is one base away. As the CDR3 is not closed by the conserved phenylalanine or tryptophan, this likely results from a read error. CDR3 loop: CASKDGGDNQPQHS. CDR3 DNA: TGCGCCAGCAAGGACGGAGGGGACAATCAGCCCCAGCATTCT. The chain links TRBV5-1 to TRBJ1-5, with a weak D call TRBD1 (5 bases). V dropped 6 bases and J dropped 3 bases, with 13 bases sitting between them. CDR3 length: 14 amino acids. Germline V CDR1 and CDR2: SGHRS, YFSETQ.

This clone came up many times. The genes are TRBV27 and TRBJ2-1, with D unresolved. Trimming stripped 0 bases from V and 5 bases from J, with 5 bases between. The CDR3 runs to 13 residues. CDR1 MNHEY and CDR2 SMNVEV come from the germline V gene (reference sequence). For the CDR3, the DNA is TGTGCCAGCAGTTTATCGCTGAACAATGAGCAGTTCTTC. Translation: CASSLSLNNEQFF.

This clone was detected many times. The V call is TRBV4-1, the J call TRBJ1-5; D gene unclear. Trimming cost V 0 bases and J 0 bases, with 9 bases left between them. In germline, CDR1 is MGHRA, CDR2 YSYEKL. The CDR3 has 16 residues. In DNA, the CDR3 is TGCGCCAGCAGCCAAGAAGGACTTCTTAGCAATCAGCCCCAGCATTTT. Amino acid sequence: CASSQEGLLSNQPQHF.

This clone is categorized as medium-sized. This sequence joins TRBV20-1 and TRBJ2-7; D possibly uses TRBD1 or TRBD2 (5 bases each). Trimming took 8 bases from V and 5 from J, leaving 19 bases between them. Germline CDR1 reads DFQATT; CDR2 reads SNEGSKA (reference sequence). This CDR3 contains 13 residues. CDR3 sequence: CSNKGDASDEQYF. The CDR3 DNA is TGCAGTAATAAAGGGGACGCCTCGGACGAGCAGTACTTC.

This clone showed up many times. The chain links TRBV11-1 to TRBJ2-1, with D perhaps TRBD1 (8 bases). V was cut by 6 bases and J by 4 bases, with 22 bases left in between. This CDR3 spans 17 amino acids. Germline lookup yields CDR1 SGHAT and CDR2 FQDESV (reference sequence). DNA for the CDR3: TGTGCCAGCAGGGGAAGGGGGGGACAGGAGAATTACAATGAGCAGTTCTTC. This codes for CASRGRGGQENYNEQFF.

This clone was counted once. The gene calls are TRBV4-1 and TRBJ2-7, with 7 positions matching TRBD2. In germline, CDR1 is MGHRA, CDR2 YSYEKL. V trimming: 1 base; J trimming: 3 bases; junction bases outside the gene matches: 9. This CDR3 has 16 residues. Here the CDR3 DNA reads TGCGCCAGCAGCCAAGCCTATAGTTCGGGGGGCTACGAGCAGTACTTC. It is translated as CASSQAYSSGGYEQYF.

This rearrangement joins TRBV24-1 to TRBJ1-4; unclear D gene. Germline V gene lookup returns CDR1 KGHDR and CDR2 SFDVKD. V shed 6 bases and J shed 6 bases, with 10 bases lying between them. CDR3 length equals 13 residues. DNA for the CDR3: TGTGCCACCAGTCTGAGACTTGATGAAAAACTGTTTTTT. As protein: CATSLRLDEKLFF.

This clone was detected ten times or more. CDR3 protein: CASSLHLNQPQHF. The CDR3, as DNA: TGCGCCAGCAGCCTCCACCTCAATCAGCCCCAGCATTTT. This sequence joins TRBV4-3 and TRBJ1-5; D is unclear. CDR3 size: 13 residues. CDR1 and CDR2 (germline): LGHNA, YSLEER. V was clipped by 4 bases and J by 3 bases, with 7 bases between them.

This clone was counted a single time. It may be a read error: a sequence one base away is much more abundant. The chain combines TRBV7-9 with TRBJ2-2; D is uncertain. CDR3 length: 14 amino acids. Germline CDR1 is SEHNR and CDR2 is FQNEAQ (reference sequence). Trimming left V 6 bases short and J 3 bases short, with 11 bases between. The CDR3 protein is CASRDTLYTGELFF. The CDR3 nucleotides are TGTGCCAGCAGGGATACACTCTACACCGGGGAGCTGTTTTTT.

This clone was seen repeatedly, ten times or more. The CDR3 loop is CSARDPIGTGYGYTF. DNA of the CDR3: TGCAGTGCTAGAGATCCCATCGGGACAGGCTATGGCTACACCTTC. The V gene is TRBV20-1, the J gene TRBJ1-2; 8 bases fit TRBD1. After removal of 0 bases from V and 4 bases from J, the junction contained 7 bases not matched to a gene. This CDR3 comprises 15 residues. Germline CDR1 and CDR2: DFQATT and SNEGSKA (reference sequence).

With regard to this clone: One base away lies a much larger clone, so this may be a sequencing read error. This sequence joins TRBV7-9 and TRBJ2-5; possible D gene TRBD1, 6 bases. The CDR3 runs 15 residues. V was clipped by 1 base and J by 2 bases, with 11 bases between them. Germline CDR1 and CDR2: SEHNR and FQNEAQ (reference sequence). CDR3 coding DNA: TGTGCCAGCAGCTTAGGCAGGGGCCATCAAGAGACCCAGTACTTC. It translates to CASSLGRGHQETQYF.

Details on this clone: A single base separates this from a much larger clone, so it may be a read error. This sample includes further DNA sequences coding for the same CDR3. V gene TRBV7-2 combines with J gene TRBJ2-3; tentatively, D is TRBD2 (5 bases). Germline CDR1 is SGHTA and CDR2 is FQGNSA. The CDR3 covers 16 residues. V gave up 0 bases and J gave up 6 bases, with 16 bases separating them. As DNA, the CDR3 is TGTGCCAGCAGCTTAGCGGGAGCGGCCCGTCGCGATACGCAGTATTTT. Its translation is CASSLAGAARRDTQYF.

The rearrangement links TRBV18 to TRBJ1-3; possible D gene TRBD1, 6 bases. The V and J ends lost 1 base and 3 bases respectively, with 10 bases between them. The CDR3 contains 15 residues. Germline V lookup: CDR1 KGHSH, CDR2 LQKENI. The CDR3 spells CASSPQGHCGNTIYF. CDR3 nucleotide sequence: TGTGCCAGCTCACCACAGGGACACTGTGGAAACACCATATATTTT. Complete variable domain (other parts from reference TRBV18 and TRBJ1-3): NAGVMQNPRHLVRRRGQEARLRCSPMKGHSHVYWYRQLPEEGLKFMVYLQKENIIDESGMPKERFSAEFPKEGPSILRIQQVVRGDSAAYFCASSPQGHCGNTIYFGEGSWLTVV.

This clone was found a few times. The genes are TRBV24-1 and TRBJ1-2, with TRBD1 identical over 7 bases. Germline values: CDR1 KGHDR, CDR2 SFDVKD. After removal of 0 bases from V and 6 bases from J, the junction contained 3 bases not matched to a gene. This CDR3 region has 14 residues. The CDR3 here is CATSDLLGGDGYTF. The CDR3 DNA is TGTGCCACCAGTGATTTGCTAGGGGGCGATGGCTACACCTTC.

This clone showed up many times. The chain recombines TRBV11-2 with TRBJ1-2; TRBD1 aligns across 9 bases. This CDR3 is 16 amino acids long. The germline V gene encodes CDR1 SGHAT and CDR2 FQNNGV. The trim removed 1 base at V and 1 base at J, leaving 4 bases unmatched. CDR3 sequence reads: CASSLVGTGNNYGYTF. As DNA, the CDR3 is TGTGCCAGCAGCTTAGTGGGGACAGGGAATAACTATGGCTACACCTTC.

DNA for the CDR3: TGCAGTGCTAGAACCCGGGGGATATCGCACCGAGCGGATTTCTTT. This sequence encodes CSARTRGISHRADFF. The chain combines TRBV20-1 with TRBJ1-1; weak D call: TRBD1 (5 bases). The V end lost 2 bases, the J end lost 13 bases, and 26 bases lay between the germline ends. Germline CDR1 DFQATT, CDR2 SNEGSKA (reference sequence). The CDR3 runs 15 residues.

This clone was seen a handful of times. At one boundary the junction diverges from the germline segment, which might be a read error. The gene calls are TRBV6-1 and TRBJ1-2; D is perhaps TRBD1 (5 bases). Per the germline V gene, CDR1 is MNHNS and CDR2 is SASEGT. The CDR3 has 15 residues. The CDR3, as DNA: TGTGCCAGCATTGAAGCAGGATGGGGCGGGGGTGGCTACACCTTC. Translating gives CASIEAGWGGGGYTF.

The chain recombines TRBV20-1 with TRBJ2-7, with TRBD2 matching over 9 bases. The V gene's germline CDR1 is DFQATT and CDR2 SNEGSKA (reference sequence). This CDR3 has 14 amino acids. The V gene end was trimmed by 5 bases and the J gene end by 3 bases; junction bases not matched to a gene: 8. This CDR3 is CSAHHLAGDYEQYF. The CDR3 DNA reads as TGCAGTGCTCACCACTTAGCGGGAGACTACGAGCAGTACTTC.